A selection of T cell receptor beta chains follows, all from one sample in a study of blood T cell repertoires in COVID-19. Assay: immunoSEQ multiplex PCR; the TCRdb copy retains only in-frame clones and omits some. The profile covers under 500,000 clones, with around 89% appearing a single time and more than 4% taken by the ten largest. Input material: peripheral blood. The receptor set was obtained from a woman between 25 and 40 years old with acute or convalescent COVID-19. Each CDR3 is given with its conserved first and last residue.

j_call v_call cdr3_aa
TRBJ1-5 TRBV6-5 CASSFGGSQPQHF
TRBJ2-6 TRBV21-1 CASRKLRDRETSGANVLTF
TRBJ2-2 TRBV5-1 CASSLARELFF
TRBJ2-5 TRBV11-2 CASSNRGNQETQYF
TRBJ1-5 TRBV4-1 CASSQGRQGPQHF
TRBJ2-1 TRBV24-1 CATSDNYNEQFF
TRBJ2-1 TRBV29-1 CSVQRLAQDFF
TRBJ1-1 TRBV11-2 CEGDTEAFF
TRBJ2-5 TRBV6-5 CATVGEGETQYF
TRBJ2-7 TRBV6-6 CASSPTGAYEQYF
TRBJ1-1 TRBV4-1 CASSRNPLENTEAFF
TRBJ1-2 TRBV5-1 CASSPRGGTGAGYTF
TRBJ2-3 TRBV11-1 CASSHFRDRSTDTQYF
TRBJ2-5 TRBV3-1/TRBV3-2 CASSQEELSILNLQETQYF
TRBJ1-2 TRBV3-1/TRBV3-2 CASSRLNYGYTF
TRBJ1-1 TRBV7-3 CASSLNAGITEAFF
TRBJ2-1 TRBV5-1 CASSLGGDEQFF
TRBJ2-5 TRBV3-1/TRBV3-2 CASSQVSIARSETQYF
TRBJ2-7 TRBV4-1 CASSQAQGQSSYEQYF
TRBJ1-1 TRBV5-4 CASSRGTEAFF
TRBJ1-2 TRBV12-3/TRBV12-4 CASSGAGYGYTF
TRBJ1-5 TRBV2 CASRGKGASNQPQHF
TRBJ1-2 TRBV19 CASGGQGPSNYGYTF
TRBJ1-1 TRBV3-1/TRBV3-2 CASSLRGTEAFF